This TCR beta chain was captured by sequencing in a study of CD4 T cells in relation to SARS-CoV-2 and coronaviruses. Produced via immunoSEQ multiplex PCR; TCRdb's table is partial and in-frame only. This sample has about 15,000 clones, with around 80% found just once. Of note for this clone: Its specificity is unknown.

The germline CDR1 and CDR2 sequences are MNHEY and SMNVEV (reference sequence). The CDR3 covers 20 residues. V was pared by 4 bases and J by 0 bases, with 18 bases of the junction left unmatched. Unexposed donor CD4+ T cells date from 2011-2018, before the COVID-19 pandemic. Isolation of CD4+ T cells took place after around 11 days in culture. This sequence was found in a human donor in good health. V and J are TRBV27 and TRBJ1-1, with TRBD1 identical over 9 bases. Sequenced: CD4+ T cells from PBMCs, cultured in vitro. This CDR3 reads CASSSPLLIRTGAMNTEAFF. The CDR3 region has the DNA TGTGCCAGCAGTTCCCCACTACTAATTCGGACAGGGGCCATGAACACTGAAGCTTTCTTT.